This T cell receptor beta chain was obtained from a study of memory CD8 T cells in hepatitis C reinfection. Study as a whole: A couple of donors resolved primary infection, then developed chronic reinfection. Overall study findings and caveats: Conclusions on public clonotypes and secondary clearance were not definitive with four or five donors.

Method: immunoSEQ multiplex PCR; TCRdb's copy keeps in-frame clones and lacks some. The table records about 45,000 clones, roughly 88% of them present only once. Germline CDR1 is SNHLY and CDR2 is FYNNEI. The V end was cut by 7 bases, the J end by 2 bases, with 11 bases between. The CDR3 loop spans 14 amino acids. About this clone itself: Its target is unknown.

Time point noted: peak reinfection, 3 to 8 weeks after reinfection detection. The sorted cells went straight to TCR sequencing with no prior in vitro expansion. This chain uses TRBV2 with TRBJ2-2, with a possible D match to TRBD1 (6 bases). Sample: naive CD8+ T cells sorted from blood. This receptor was identified in a man between 18 and 35 years old with hepatitis C virus infection. The CDR3 is CASMGRGNTGELFF. The DNA for the CDR3 is TGTGCCAGCATGGGCAGGGGAAACACCGGGGAGCTGTTTTTT.